This T cell receptor (beta chain) was retrieved from a study of cytomegalovirus exposure and HLA in healthy donors. The wider study: Of all 400 or so donors who were genotyped, roughly 85% belonged to the Caucasian-associated ancestry cluster. Findings of the study overall: The analysis excluded some indistinguishable V segments, including TRBV6-2 and TRBV6-3.

This clone was counted a few times. Its antigen is not identified. The germline V gene encodes CDR1 SEHNR and CDR2 FQNEAQ (reference sequence). This CDR3 has 15 residues. V lost 7 bases to trimming and J lost 3 bases; unmatched junction nucleotides: 7. The PCR had 60 Vbeta and 13 Jbeta primers. Sequencing was performed with immunoSEQ multiplex PCR; in TCRdb, only in-frame clones are kept and a portion is missing. The sample carries under 200,000 clones, around 68% recorded once. Source material: PBMCs. This clonotype originated in a man aged 45-60 years in good health and CMV-seronegative. V is TRBV7-9 and J is TRBJ2-2, with 8 bases identical to TRBD1. The CDR3, as DNA: TGTGCCAGCACTTTGACAGGGGCCGACACCGGGGAGCTGTTTTTT. This encodes CASTLTGADTGELFF.